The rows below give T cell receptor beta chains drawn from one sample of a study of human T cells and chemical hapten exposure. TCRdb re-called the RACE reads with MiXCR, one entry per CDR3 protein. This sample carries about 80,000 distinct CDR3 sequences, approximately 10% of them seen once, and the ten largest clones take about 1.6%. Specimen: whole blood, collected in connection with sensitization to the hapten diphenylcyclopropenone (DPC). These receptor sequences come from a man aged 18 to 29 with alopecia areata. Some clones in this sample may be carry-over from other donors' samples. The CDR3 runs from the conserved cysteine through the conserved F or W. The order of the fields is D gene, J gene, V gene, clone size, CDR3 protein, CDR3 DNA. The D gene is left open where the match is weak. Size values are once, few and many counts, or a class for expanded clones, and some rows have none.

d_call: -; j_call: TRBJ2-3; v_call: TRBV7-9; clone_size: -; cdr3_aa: CASSPWGVSTDTQYF; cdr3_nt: TGTGCCAGCAGCCCATGGGGGGTTAGCACAGATACGCAGTATTTT
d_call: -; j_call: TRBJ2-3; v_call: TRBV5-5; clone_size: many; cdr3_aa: CASSIRDHQRGDTQYF; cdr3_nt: TGTGCCAGCAGCATCCGGGATCACCAACGGGGAGATACGCAGTATTTT
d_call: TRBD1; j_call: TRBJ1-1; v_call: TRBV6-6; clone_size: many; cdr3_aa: CASSDTGGYTEAFF; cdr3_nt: TGTGCCAGCAGCGATACAGGGGGCTACACTGAAGCTTTCTTT
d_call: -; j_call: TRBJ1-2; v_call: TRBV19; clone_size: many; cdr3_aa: CASSIEGKSNYGYTF; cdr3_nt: TGTGCCAGTAGTATAGAGGGCAAATCTAACTATGGCTACACCTTC
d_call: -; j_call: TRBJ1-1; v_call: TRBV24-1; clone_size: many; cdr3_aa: CATRRLGPTKGRNTEAFF; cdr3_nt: TGTGCCACCAGAAGACTCGGACCTACCAAGGGTCGGAACACTGAAGCTTTCTTT
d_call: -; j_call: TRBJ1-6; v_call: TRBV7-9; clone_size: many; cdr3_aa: CASSLDNSPLHF; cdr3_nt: TGTGCCAGCAGCTTAGACAATTCACCCCTCCACTTT
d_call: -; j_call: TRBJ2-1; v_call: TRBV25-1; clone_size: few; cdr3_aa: CASSEYGYDPYNEQFF; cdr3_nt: TGTGCCAGCAGTGAATATGGGTACGACCCCTACAATGAGCAGTTCTTC
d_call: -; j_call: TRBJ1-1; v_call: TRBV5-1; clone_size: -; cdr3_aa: CASSLVDREYTEAFF; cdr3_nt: TGCGCCAGCAGCTTGGTGGATAGGGAATACACTGAAGCTTTCTTT
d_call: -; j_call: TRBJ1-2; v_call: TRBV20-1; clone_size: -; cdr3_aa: CSARVAGPNYGYTF; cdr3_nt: TGCAGTGCTAGAGTCGCCGGTCCTAACTATGGCTACACCTTC
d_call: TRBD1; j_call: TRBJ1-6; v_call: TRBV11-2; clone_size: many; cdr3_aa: CASSVDRGDSPLHF; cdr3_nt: TGTGCCAGCAGCGTCGACAGGGGGGATTCACCCCTCCACTTT
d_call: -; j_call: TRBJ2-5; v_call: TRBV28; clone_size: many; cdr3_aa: CASSFLGAAETQYF; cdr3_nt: TGTGCCAGCAGTTTTTTAGGGGCGGCGGAGACCCAGTACTTC
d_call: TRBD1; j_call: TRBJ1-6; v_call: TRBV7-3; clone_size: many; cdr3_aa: CASSPQGDYNSPLHF; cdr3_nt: TGTGCCAGCAGCCCCCAGGGGGACTATAATTCACCCCTCCACTTT
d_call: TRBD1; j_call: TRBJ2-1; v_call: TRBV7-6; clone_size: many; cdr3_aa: CASSPWGQGGRNEQFF; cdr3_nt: TGTGCCAGCAGCCCCTGGGGACAGGGAGGCCGCAATGAGCAGTTCTTC
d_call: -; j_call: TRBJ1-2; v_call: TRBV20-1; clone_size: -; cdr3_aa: CSASLRGYGYTF; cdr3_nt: TGCAGTGCTAGCCTTCGGGGCTATGGCTACACCTTC
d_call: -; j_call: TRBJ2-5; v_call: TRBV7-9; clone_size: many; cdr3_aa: CASSPGGRETQYF; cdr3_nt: TGTGCCAGCAGCCCCGGGGGCCGGGAGACCCAGTACTTC
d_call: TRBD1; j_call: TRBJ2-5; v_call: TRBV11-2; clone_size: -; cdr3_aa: CASSPGTGELGVSQYF; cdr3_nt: TGTGCCAGCAGCCCCGGGACAGGGGAATTGGGGGTTTCCCAGTACTTC
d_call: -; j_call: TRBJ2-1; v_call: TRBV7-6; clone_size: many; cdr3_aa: CASSLMRLDTNEQFF; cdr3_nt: TGTGCCAGCAGCTTAATGCGTCTGGATACCAATGAGCAGTTCTTC
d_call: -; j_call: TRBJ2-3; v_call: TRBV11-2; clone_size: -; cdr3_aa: CASSPRDSATQYF; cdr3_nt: TGTGCCAGCAGCCCGAGGGATTCGGCTACGCAGTATTTT
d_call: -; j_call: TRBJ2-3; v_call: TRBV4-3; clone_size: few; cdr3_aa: CASSQAWTVTSTDTQYF; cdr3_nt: TGCGCCAGCAGCCAAGCTTGGACAGTTACTAGCACAGATACGCAGTATTTT
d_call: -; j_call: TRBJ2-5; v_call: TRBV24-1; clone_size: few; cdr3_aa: CATSDLDEETQYF; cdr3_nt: TGTGCCACCAGTGACCTAGACGAAGAGACCCAGTACTTC
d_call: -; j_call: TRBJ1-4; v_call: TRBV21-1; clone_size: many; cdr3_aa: CASSKSEGEKLFF; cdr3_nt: TGTGCCAGCAGCAAGTCGGAAGGGGAAAAACTGTTTTTT
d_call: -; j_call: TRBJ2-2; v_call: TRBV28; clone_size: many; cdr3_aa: CASSLVGGTGELFF; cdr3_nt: TGTGCCAGCAGTTTAGTAGGGGGTACCGGGGAGCTGTTTTTT
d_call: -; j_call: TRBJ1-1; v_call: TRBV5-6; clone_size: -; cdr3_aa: CASSIGTPDLDTEAFF; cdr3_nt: TGTGCCAGCAGCATCGGGACACCAGACTTGGACACTGAAGCTTTCTTT
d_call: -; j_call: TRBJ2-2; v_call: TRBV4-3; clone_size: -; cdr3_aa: CASSQDWEDFRTGITGELFF; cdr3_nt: TGCGCCAGCAGCCAAGATTGGGAGGACTTCCGGACCGGTATCACCGGGGAGCTGTTTTTT
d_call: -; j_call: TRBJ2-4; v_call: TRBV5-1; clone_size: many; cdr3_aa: CASSLGQTLAKNIQYF; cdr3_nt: TGCGCCAGCAGCTTGGGACAAACTCTAGCCAAAAACATTCAGTACTTC
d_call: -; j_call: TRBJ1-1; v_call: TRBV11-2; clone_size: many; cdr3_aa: CASSLGRGGRTEAFF; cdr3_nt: TGTGCCAGCAGCTTAGGGCGGGGAGGTCGCACTGAAGCTTTCTTT
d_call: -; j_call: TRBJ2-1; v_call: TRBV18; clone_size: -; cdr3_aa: CASSPLAGSYNEQFF; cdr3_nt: TGTGCCAGCTCACCACTGGCAGGCTCCTACAATGAGCAGTTCTTC
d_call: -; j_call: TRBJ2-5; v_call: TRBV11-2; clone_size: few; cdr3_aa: CASSLAGLETQYF; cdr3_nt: TGTGCCAGCAGCTTAGCTGGATTAGAGACCCAGTACTTC
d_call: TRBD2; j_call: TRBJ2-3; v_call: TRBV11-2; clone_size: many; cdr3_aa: CASSSMTSGGTDTQYF; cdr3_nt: TGTGCCAGCAGCTCGATGACTAGCGGGGGCACAGATACGCAGTATTTT
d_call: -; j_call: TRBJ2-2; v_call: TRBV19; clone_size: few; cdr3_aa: CASTPMRFFDTGELFF; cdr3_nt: TGTGCCAGTACCCCAATGAGATTTTTCGACACCGGGGAGCTGTTTTTT
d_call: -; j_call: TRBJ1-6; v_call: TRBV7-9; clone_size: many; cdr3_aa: CASSSKDGPNSPLHF; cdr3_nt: TGTGCCAGCAGCTCGAAGGACGGGCCAAATTCACCCCTCCACTTT
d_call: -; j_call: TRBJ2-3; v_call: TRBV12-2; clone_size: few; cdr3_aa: CASRLAFETGFVTDTQYF; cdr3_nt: TGTGCAAGTCGCTTAGCGTTCGAGACAGGGTTTGTCACAGATACGCAGTATTTT
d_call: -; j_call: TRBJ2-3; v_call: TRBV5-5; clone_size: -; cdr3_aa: CASSLLSGADTQYF; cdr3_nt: TGTGCCAGCAGCTTGCTCAGTGGGGCAGATACGCAGTATTTT
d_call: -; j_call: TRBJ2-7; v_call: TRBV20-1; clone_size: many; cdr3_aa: CSASNSPLSYEQYF; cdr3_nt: TGCAGTGCTAGTAACAGCCCTCTCTCCTACGAGCAGTACTTC
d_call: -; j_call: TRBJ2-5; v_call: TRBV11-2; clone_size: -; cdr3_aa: CASSLVGAQYF; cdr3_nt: TGTGCCAGCAGCTTAGTGGGGGCCCAGTACTTC
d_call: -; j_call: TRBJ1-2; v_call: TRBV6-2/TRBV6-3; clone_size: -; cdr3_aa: CASRRDNHYGYTF; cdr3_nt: TGTGCCAGCAGGCGGGACAACCACTATGGCTACACCTTC
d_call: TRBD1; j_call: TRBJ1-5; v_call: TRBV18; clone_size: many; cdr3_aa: CASSPLPGTGGQPQHF; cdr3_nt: TGTGCCAGCTCACCACTACCCGGGACAGGGGGCCAGCCCCAGCATTTT
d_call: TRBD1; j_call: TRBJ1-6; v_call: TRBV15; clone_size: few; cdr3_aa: CATSSTGGDSPLHF; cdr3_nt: TGTGCCACCAGCAGCACAGGGGGGGATTCACCCCTCCACTTT
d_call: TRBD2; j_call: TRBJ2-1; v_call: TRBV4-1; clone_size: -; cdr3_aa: CASSRVLPSGASNEQFF; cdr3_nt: TGCGCCAGCAGCCGCGTTTTGCCCAGCGGGGCCAGCAATGAGCAGTTCTTC
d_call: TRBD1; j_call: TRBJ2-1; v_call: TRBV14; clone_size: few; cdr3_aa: CASSLTWGQGLRSYNEQFF; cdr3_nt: TGTGCCAGCAGCCTGACATGGGGACAGGGCCTAAGGTCCTACAATGAGCAGTTCTTC
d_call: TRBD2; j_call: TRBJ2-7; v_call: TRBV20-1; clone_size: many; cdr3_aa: CSARTSYEQYF; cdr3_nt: TGCAGTGCCCGGACTAGTTACGAGCAGTACTTC
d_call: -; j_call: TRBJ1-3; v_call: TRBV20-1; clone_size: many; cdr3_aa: CSARDQGGDGTIYF; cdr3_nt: TGCAGTGCTAGAGATCAAGGCGGAGATGGCACCATATATTTT
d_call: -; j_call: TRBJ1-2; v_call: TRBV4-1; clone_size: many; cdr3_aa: CASSQDDRVGGYTF; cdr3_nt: TGCGCCAGCAGCCAAGACGATCGGGTTGGTGGCTACACCTTC
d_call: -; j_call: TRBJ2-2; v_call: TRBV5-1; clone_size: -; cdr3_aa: CASSLVGHSKAANTGELFF; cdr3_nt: TGCGCCAGCAGCTTGGTTGGACATAGTAAAGCCGCGAACACCGGGGAGCTGTTTTTT
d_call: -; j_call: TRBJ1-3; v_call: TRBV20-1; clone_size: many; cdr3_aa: CSARPPRGADTIYF; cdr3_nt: TGCAGTGCTAGACCCCCTCGGGGCGCGGACACCATATATTTT
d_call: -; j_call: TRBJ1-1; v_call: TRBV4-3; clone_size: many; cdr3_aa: CASSQDSNSGWNTEAFF; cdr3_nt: TGCGCCAGCAGCCAAGATAGTAATTCAGGATGGAACACTGAAGCTTTCTTT
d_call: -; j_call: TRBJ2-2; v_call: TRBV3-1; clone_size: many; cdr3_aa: CASSLTLDPGGLFF; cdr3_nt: TGTGCCAGCAGCCTTACCCTAGACCCCGGGGGGCTGTTTTTT
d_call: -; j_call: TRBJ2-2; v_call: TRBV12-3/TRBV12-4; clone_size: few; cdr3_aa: CASSRTMNTGELFF; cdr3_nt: TGTGCCAGCAGCCGTACAATGAACACCGGGGAGCTGTTTTTT
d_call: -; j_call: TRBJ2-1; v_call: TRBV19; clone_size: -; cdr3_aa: CASSIASESGNEQFF; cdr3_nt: TGTGCCAGTAGTATTGCTAGTGAATCCGGCAATGAGCAGTTCTTC
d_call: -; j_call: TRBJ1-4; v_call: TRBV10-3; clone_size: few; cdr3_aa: CAALSGATNEKLFF; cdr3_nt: TGTGCCGCCTTATCAGGGGCGACTAATGAAAAACTGTTTTTT
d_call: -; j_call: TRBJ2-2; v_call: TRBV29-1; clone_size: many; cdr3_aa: CSVETGWGTGELFF; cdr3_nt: TGCAGCGTTGAAACAGGGTGGGGAACCGGGGAGCTGTTTTTT
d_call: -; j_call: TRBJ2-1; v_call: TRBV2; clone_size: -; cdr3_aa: CASSSSGYEQFF; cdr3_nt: TGTGCCAGCAGTTCCTCGGGGTATGAGCAGTTCTTC
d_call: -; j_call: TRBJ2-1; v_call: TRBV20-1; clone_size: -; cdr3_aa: CSARASSSFAEQFF; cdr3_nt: TGCAGTGCTAGAGCCTCCTCTAGCTTTGCTGAGCAGTTCTTC